Included here is one T cell receptor (beta chain) sequence, with context. This entry comes from a study of blood T cell repertoires in COVID-19. Study-level background: Acute and convalescent COVID-19 samples came from the United States, Italy and Spain. PBMCs, B-cell-depleted T cells, or T cells were the source of the cDNA or gDNA that made up the material.

Authors' data handling: Amplification of reference gene primers provided the estimated nucleated cell counts. Assay used: immunoSEQ multiplex PCR; TCRdb lists only in-frame clones, some missing. V, J and clone size were drawn from that table, and D and trimming were deduced from the DNA. The profile shows under 150,000 clones, roughly 80% of them singletons. Specimen: peripheral blood. This clonotype originated in a woman between 55 and 75 years old with acute or convalescent COVID-19.

CDR3 residues: CASSFSYGVYGYTF. The CDR3, as DNA: TGCGCCAGCAGCTTTTCCTACGGGGTCTATGGCTACACCTTC. The rearrangement links TRBV5-1 to TRBJ1-2; no firm D call. Germline V gene data show CDR1 as SGHRS and CDR2 as YFSETQ. CDR3 length: 14 amino acids. Trimming left V 2 bases short and J 4 bases short, with 12 bases between. The full variable domain, its missing parts supplied by reference TRBV5-1 and TRBJ1-2, is KAGVTQTPRYLIKTRGQQVTLSCSPISGHRSVSWYQQTPGQGLQFLFEYFSETQRNKGNFPGRFSGRQFSNSRSEMNVSTLELGDSALYLCASSFSYGVYGYTFGSGTRLTVV.